At least ten counts were recorded for the clone carrying this T cell receptor (beta chain). Its matching antigen is unknown. These data are taken from a study of T cells in Graves' hyperthyroidism and ophthalmopathy. Amplification of TCR beta CDR3 regions was performed using RNA transcripts as template. The study used the HTBI primer set for a first-round RT-PCR of the TCR CDR3. TCRdb fed the multiplex PCR reads into MiXCR, producing one record per CDR3 protein. The data contain roughly 650,000 distinct CDR3 sequences, about a sixth of them singletons. Broader study findings: Ophthalmopathy stood apart from stable hyperthyroidism in a 13 V-J model.

Unmatched junction bases numbered 5, after V lost 3 bases and J lost 3 bases. This CDR3 is 14 amino acids long. Germline lookup yields CDR1 SGHRS and CDR2 YFSETQ. Sequenced sample: blood. The V gene is TRBV5-1, the J gene TRBJ2-7, with TRBD2 matching 8 bases. This clonotype was sampled from a woman between 40 and 50 years old with Graves' ophthalmopathy. The CDR3 sequence: CASSSGLDGYEQYF. The CDR3 bases are TGCGCCAGCAGCTCGGGACTAGATGGCTACGAGCAGTACTTC. The full variable domain, its missing parts supplied by reference TRBV5-1 and TRBJ2-7, is KAGVTQTPRYLIKTRGQQVTLSCSPISGHRSVSWYQQTPGQGLQFLFEYFSETQRNKGNFPGRFSGRQFSNSRSEMNVSTLELGDSALYLCASSSGLDGYEQYFGPGTRLTVT.